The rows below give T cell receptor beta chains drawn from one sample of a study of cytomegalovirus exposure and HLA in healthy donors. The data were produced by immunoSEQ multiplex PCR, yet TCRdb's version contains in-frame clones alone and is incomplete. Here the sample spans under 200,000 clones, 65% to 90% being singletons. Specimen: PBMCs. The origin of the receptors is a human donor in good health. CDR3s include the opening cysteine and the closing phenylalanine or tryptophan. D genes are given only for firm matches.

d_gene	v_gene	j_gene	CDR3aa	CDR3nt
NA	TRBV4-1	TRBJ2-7	CASSQGQDYEQYF	TGCGCCAGCAGCCAAGGACAGGACTACGAGCAGTACTTC
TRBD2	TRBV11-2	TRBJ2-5	CASSSLRDGGVTQYF	TGTGCCAGCAGCTCACTCAGAGACGGGGGGGTGACCCAGTACTTC
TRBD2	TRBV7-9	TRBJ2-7	CASSPKTSREQYF	TGTGCCAGCAGCCCAAAGACTAGCCGCGAGCAGTACTTC
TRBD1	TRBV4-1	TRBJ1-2	CASSSTGGADGYTF	TGCGCCAGCAGTTCGACAGGGGGCGCCGATGGCTACACCTTC
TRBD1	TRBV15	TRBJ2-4	CATSPRGQGALAKNIQYF	TGTGCCACCAGCCCCCGAGGGCAGGGGGCTTTAGCCAAAAACATTCAGTACTTC
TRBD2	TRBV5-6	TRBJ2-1	CASSLFTAGGEQFF	TGTGCCAGCAGCTTGTTTACAGCGGGGGGAGAGCAGTTCTTC
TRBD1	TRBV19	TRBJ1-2	CASRARGVEYGYTF	TGTGCCAGTAGAGCCAGGGGGGTGGAGTATGGCTACACCTTC
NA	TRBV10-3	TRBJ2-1	CAIRPGFSYNEQFF	TGTGCCATCAGGCCCGGGTTCTCCTACAATGAGCAGTTCTTC
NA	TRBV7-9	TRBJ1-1	CASSLVQTASVAFF	TGTGCCAGCAGCTTAGTACAGACAGCCAGTGTGGCTTTCTTT
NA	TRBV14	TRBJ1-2	CASSHTVVYGYTF	TGTGCCAGCAGCCACACAGTAGTCTATGGCTACACCTTC
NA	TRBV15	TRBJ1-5	CATSRESGGVTQPQHF	TGTGCCACCAGCAGAGAGTCTGGAGGGGTTACTCAGCCCCAGCATTTT